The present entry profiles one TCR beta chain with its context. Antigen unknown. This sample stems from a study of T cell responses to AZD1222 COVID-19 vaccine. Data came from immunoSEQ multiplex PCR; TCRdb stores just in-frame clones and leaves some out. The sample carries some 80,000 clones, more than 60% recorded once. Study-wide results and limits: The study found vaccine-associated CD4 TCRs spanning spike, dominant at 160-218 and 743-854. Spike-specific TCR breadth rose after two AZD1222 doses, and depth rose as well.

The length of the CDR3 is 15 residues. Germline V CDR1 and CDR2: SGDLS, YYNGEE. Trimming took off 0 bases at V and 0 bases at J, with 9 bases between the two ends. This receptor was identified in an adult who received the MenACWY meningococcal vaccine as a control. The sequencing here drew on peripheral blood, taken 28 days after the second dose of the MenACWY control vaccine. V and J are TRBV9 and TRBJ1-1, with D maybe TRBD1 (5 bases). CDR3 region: CASSVDGTVNTEAFF. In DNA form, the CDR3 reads TGTGCCAGCAGCGTAGATGGGACGGTGAACACTGAAGCTTTCTTT.